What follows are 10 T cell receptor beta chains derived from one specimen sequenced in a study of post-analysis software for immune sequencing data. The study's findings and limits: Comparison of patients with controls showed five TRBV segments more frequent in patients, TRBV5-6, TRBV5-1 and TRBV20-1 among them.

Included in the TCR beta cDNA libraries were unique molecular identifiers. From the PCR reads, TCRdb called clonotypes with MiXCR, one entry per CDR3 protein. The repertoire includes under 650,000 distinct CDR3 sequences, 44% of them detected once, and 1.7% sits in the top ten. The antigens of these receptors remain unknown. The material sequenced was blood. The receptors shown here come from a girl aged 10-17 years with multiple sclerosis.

The CDR3, as DNA: TGTGCCAGCAGCTTAAATTCTGGGACAGGCGAATACGAGCAGTACTTC. This translates into CASSLNSGTGEYEQYF. The chain combines TRBV7-9 with TRBJ2-4; TRBD1 agrees at 8 bases. The end of the DNA aligns better with TRBJ2-7, so the J call may be wrong. This CDR3 comprises 16 residues. Germline V gene data show CDR1 as SEHNR and CDR2 as FQNEAQ (reference sequence).

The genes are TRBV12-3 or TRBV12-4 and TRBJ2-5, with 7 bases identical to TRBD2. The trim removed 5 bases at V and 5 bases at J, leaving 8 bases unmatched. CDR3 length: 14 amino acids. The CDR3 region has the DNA TGTGCCAGCAGTGCAGGGACTACCCGTGAGACCCAGTACTTC. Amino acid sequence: CASSAGTTRETQYF.

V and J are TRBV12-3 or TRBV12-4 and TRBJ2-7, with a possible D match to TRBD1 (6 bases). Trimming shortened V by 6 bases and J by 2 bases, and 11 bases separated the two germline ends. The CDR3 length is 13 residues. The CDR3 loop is CASRRTETYEQYF. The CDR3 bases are TGTGCCAGCAGGAGGACAGAAACCTACGAGCAGTACTTC.

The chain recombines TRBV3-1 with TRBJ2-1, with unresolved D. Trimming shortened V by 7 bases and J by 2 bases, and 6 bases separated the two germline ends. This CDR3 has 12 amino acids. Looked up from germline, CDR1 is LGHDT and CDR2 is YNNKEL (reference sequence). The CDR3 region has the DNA TGTGCCAGCACCAACCCCTACAATGAGCAGTTCTTC. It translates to CASTNPYNEQFF.

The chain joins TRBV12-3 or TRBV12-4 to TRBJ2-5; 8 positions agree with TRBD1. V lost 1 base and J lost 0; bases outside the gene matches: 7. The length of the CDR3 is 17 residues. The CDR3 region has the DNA TGTGCCAGCAGTTTAGGCGCAGGGGGCAGGTACCAAGAGACCCAGTACTTC. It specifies CASSLGAGGRYQETQYF.

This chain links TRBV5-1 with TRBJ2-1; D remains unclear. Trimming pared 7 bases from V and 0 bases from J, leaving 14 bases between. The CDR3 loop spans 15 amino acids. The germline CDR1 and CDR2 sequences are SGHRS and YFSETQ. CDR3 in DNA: TGCGCCAGCGCCGCACTACGGAGCTCCTACAATGAGCAGTTCTTC. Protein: CASAALRSSYNEQFF.

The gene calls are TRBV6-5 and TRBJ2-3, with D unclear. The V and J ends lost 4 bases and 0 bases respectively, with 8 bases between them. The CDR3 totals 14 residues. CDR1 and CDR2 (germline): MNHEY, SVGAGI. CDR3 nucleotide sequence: TGTGCCAGCAGTTTTCAGACTAGCACAGATACGCAGTATTTT. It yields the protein CASSFQTSTDTQYF.

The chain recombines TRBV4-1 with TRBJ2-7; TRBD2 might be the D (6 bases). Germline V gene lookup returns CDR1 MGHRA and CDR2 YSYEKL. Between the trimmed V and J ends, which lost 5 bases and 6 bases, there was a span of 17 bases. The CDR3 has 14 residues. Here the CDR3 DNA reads TGCGCCAGCAGCGAAACCCCGGGAGCAGGCGAGCAGTACTTC. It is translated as CASSETPGAGEQYF.

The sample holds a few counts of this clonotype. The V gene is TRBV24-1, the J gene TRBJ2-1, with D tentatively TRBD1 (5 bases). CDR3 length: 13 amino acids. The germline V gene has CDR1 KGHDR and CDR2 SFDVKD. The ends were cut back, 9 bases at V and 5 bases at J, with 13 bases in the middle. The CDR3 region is CATGETANNEQFF. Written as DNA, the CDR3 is TGTGCCACCGGAGAGACAGCCAACAATGAGCAGTTCTTC.

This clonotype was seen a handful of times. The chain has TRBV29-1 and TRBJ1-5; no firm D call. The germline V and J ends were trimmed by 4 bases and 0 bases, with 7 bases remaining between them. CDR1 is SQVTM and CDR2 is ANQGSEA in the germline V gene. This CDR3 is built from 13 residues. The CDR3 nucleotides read TGCAGCGTTGTTTATGATAGCAATCAGCCCCAGCATTTT. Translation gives CSVVYDSNQPQHF.